The clone carrying this T cell receptor (beta chain) showed up just a few times. Its antigen is still unknown. Losses at the gene ends were 4 bases for V and 9 bases for J; bases not matched to a gene: 17. The CDR3 covers 16 residues. Per germline, CDR1 LNHDA and CDR2 SQIVND (reference sequence). The sample comes from a study of T cell repertoires in cytomegalovirus infection. Study-level points and caveats: The cumulative frequency of public TCR beta families identified carriers of CMV plus the relevant HLA. The ex vivo response was dominated by HLA-C-restricted CMV-specific TCR beta clonotypes.

TCRdb independently ran MiXCR on the reads; one entry per CDR3 protein. The sample includes 300,000 to 400,000 distinct CDR3 sequences, roughly 25% seen only once; the top ten take 10% to 15%. The chain combines TRBV19 with TRBJ1-2; 7 bases agree with TRBD1. The specimen was cultured PBMCs, collected from culture after CMV antigen stimulation. This receptor was identified in a human donor in good health (CMV status not recorded). Some clones in this sample may be carry-over from other donors' samples. CDR3 DNA sequence: TGTGCCAGTAGTAAAGTACACGACAGGGTTGATAGGAGCTACACCTTC. It specifies CASSKVHDRVDRSYTF.